This T cell receptor (beta chain) derives from a study of shared clonotypes between healthy human individuals. Study conclusions and caveats: A handful of donors held about 5% of naive CD4 clonotypes in common. Donors were few, which limited the genetic and exposure-history diversity represented.

Concerning this clone: What it recognizes is unknown.

Trimming at V came to 4 bases and at J to 4 bases, leaving 5 bases not matched to a gene. The CDR3 is 14 residues long. Per the germline V gene, CDR1 is KGHSH and CDR2 is LQKENI. The run depth of the assay was deep. Assay: immunoSEQ multiplex PCR; the TCRdb copy retains only in-frame clones and omits some. Of more than 600,000 clones listed, 90% to 95% are singletons. The naive CD8 fraction comprised CD45RO-negative cells positively selected for CCR7 and excluded terminally differentiated effector memory CD45RA+ cells. What was sequenced was naive CD8+ T cells sorted from blood. This clonotype was sampled from a man aged 25 to 45 in good health. This rearrangement joins TRBV18 to TRBJ2-7, with TRBD1 identical over 9 bases. This CDR3 reads CASSLTGQGYEQYF. DNA for the CDR3: TGTGCCAGCTCACTCACCGGACAGGGGTACGAGCAGTACTTC.